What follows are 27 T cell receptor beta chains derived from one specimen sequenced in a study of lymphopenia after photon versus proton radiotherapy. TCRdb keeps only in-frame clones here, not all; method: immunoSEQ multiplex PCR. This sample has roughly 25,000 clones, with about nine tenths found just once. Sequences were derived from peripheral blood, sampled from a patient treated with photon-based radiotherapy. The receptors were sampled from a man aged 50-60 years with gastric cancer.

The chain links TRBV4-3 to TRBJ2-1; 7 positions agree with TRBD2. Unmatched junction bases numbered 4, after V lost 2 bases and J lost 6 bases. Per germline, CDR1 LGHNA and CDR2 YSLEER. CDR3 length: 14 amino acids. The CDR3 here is CASSQPGGINEQFF. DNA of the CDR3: TGCGCCAGCAGCCAACCGGGGGGTATCAATGAGCAGTTCTTC.

The CDR3 DNA reads TGCGCCAGCAGCTTTTCAGGGAACACTGAAGCTTTCTTT. As protein: CASSFSGNTEAFF. The rearrangement uses TRBV5-1 and TRBJ1-1, with D uncertain. The CDR3 is 13 amino acids. Germline CDR1 reads SGHRS; CDR2 reads YFSETQ. V lost 2 bases and J lost 1, with 6 bases in between.

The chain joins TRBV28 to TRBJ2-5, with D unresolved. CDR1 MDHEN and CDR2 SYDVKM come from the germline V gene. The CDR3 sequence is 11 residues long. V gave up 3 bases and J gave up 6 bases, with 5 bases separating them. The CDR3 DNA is TGTGCCAGCAGTTTTATGAAGACCCAGTACTTC. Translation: CASSFMKTQYF.

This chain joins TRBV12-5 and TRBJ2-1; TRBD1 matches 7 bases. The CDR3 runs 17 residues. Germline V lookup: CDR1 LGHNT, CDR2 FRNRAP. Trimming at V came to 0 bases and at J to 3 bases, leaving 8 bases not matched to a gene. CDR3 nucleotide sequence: TGTGCTAGTGGTTTGGTAGCGTTGACAGGGTTCTACAATGAGCAGTTCTTC. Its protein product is CASGLVALTGFYNEQFF.

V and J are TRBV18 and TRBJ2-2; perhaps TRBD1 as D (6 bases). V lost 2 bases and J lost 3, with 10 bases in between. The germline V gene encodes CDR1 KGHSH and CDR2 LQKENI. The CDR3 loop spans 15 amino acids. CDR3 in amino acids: CASSPWGQDTGELFF. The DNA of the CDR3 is TGTGCCAGCTCACCATGGGGGCAGGACACCGGGGAGCTGTTTTTT.

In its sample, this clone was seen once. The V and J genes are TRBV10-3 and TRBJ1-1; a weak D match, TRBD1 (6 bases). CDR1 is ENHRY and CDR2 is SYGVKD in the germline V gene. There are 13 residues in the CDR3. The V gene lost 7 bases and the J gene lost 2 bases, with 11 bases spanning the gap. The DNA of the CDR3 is TGTGCCATCACCCAGACAGGAAACACTGAAGCTTTCTTT. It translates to CAITQTGNTEAFF.

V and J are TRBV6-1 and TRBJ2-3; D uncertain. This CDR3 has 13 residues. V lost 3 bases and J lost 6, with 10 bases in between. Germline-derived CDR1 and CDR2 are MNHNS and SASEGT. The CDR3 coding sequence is TGTGCCAGCAGTGATTGGGCCGGCGATACGCAGTATTTT. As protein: CASSDWAGDTQYF.

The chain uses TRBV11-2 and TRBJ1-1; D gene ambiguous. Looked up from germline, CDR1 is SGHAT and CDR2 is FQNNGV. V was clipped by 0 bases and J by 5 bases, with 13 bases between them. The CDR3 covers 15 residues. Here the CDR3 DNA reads TGTGCCAGCAGCTTAGATCTAAATCTGGTAACTGAAGCTTTCTTT. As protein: CASSLDLNLVTEAFF.

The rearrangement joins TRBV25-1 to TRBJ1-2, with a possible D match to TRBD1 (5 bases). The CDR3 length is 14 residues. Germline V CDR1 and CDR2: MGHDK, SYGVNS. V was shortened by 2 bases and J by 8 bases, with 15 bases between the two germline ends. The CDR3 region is CASSEGTAMGGYTF. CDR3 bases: TGTGCCAGCAGTGAAGGGACTGCCATGGGGGGCTACACCTTC.

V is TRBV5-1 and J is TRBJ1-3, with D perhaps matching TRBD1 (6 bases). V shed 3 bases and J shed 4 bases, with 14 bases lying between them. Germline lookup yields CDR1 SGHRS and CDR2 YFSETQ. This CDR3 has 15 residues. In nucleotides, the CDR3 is TGCGCCAGCAGCTCGGGACGACAGGCGGGAAACACCATATATTTT. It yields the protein CASSSGRQAGNTIYF.

The CDR3 protein is CASSFGYTEAFF. The CDR3 DNA reads as TGTGCCAGTAGTTTTGGGTACACTGAAGCTTTCTTT. The chain uses TRBV19 and TRBJ1-1; D ambiguous. CDR1 is LNHDA, CDR2 SQIVND, per germline (reference sequence). Trimming cost V 5 bases and J 3 bases, with 7 bases left between them. The CDR3 runs to 12 residues.

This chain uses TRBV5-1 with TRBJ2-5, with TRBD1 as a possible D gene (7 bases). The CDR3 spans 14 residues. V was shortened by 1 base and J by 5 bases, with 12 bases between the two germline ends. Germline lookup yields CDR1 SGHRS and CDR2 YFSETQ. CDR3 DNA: TGCGCCAGCAGCTTGAAACCAGGGGGGGAGACCCAGTACTTC. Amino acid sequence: CASSLKPGGETQYF.

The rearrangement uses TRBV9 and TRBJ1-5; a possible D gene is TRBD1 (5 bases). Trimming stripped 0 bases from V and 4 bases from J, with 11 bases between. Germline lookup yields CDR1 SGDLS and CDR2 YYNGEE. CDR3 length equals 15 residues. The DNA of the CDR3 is TGTGCCAGCAGCGTAGATTGGCAGGGAAATCAGCCCCAGCATTTT. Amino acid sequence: CASSVDWQGNQPQHF.

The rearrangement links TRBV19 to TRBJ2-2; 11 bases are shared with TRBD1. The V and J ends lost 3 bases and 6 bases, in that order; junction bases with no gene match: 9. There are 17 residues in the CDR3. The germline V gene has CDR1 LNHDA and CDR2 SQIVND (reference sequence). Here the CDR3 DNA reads TGTGCCAGTAGTATCGTCACGCCGGGACAGGGGGCCGGGGAGCTGTTTTTT. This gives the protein CASSIVTPGQGAGELFF.

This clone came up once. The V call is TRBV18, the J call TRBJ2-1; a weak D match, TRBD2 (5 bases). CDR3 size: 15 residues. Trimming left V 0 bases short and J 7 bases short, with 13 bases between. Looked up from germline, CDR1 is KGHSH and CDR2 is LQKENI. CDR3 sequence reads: CASSPPSRGGNEQFF. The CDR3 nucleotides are TGTGCCAGCTCACCACCGAGTAGAGGCGGGAATGAGCAGTTCTTC.

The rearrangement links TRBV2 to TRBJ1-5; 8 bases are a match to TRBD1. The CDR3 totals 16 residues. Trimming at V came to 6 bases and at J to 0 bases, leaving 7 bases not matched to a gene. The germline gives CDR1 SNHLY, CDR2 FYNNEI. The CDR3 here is CASRDLTGDSNQPQHF. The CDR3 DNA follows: TGTGCCAGCAGAGACCTGACAGGGGATAGCAATCAGCCCCAGCATTTT.

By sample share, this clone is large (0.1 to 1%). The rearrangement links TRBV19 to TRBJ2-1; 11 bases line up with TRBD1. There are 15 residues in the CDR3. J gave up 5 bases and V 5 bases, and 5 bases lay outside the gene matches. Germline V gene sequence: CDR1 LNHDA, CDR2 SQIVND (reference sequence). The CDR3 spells CASSVGTGGNNEQFF. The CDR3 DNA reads TGTGCCAGTAGTGTCGGGACAGGGGGAAACAATGAGCAGTTCTTC.

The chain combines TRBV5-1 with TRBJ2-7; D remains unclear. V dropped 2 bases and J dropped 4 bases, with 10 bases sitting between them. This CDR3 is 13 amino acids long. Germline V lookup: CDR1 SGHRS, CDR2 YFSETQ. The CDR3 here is CASSFGTEYEQYF. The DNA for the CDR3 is TGCGCCAGCAGCTTCGGCACAGAATACGAGCAGTACTTC.

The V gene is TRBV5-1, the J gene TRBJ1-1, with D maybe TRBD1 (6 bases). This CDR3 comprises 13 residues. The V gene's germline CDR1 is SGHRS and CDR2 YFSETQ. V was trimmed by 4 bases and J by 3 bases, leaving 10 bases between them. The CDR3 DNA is TGCGCCAGCAGCACGGACAGCGACACTGAAGCTTTCTTT. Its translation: CASSTDSDTEAFF.

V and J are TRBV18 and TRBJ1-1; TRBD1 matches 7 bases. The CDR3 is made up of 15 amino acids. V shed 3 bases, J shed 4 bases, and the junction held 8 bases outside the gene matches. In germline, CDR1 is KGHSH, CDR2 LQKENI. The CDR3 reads CASSPTTGVITEAFF. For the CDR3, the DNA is TGTGCCAGCTCACCCACTACAGGGGTGATCACTGAAGCTTTCTTT.

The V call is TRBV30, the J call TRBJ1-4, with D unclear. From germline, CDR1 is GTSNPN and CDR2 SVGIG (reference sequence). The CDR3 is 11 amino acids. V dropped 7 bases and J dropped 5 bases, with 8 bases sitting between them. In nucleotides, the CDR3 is TGTGCCTTCCAGGAAAATGAAAAACTGTTTTTT. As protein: CAFQENEKLFF.

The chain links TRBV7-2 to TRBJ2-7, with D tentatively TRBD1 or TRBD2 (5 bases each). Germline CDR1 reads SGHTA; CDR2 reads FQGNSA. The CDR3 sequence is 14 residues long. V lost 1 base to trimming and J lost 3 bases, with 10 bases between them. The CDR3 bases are TGTGCCAGCAGCTTAGGGGTGGGGGTCTACGAGCAGTACGTC. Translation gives CASSLGVGVYEQYV.

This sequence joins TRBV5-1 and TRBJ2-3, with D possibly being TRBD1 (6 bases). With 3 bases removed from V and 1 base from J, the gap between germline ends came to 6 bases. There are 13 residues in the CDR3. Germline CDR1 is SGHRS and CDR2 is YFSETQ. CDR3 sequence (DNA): TGCGCCAGCAGCTGGACAGGCACAGATACGCAGTATTTT. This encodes CASSWTGTDTQYF.

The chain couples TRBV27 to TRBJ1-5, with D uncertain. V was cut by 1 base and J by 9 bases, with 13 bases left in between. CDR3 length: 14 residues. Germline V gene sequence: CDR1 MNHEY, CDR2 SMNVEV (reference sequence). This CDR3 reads CASSLFGVAAPQHF. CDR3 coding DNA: TGTGCCAGCAGTTTATTTGGTGTGGCGGCGCCCCAGCATTTT.

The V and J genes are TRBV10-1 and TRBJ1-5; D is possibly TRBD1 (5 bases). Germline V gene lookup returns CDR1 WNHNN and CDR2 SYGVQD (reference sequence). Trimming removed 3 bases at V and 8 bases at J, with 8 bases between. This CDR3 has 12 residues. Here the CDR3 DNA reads TGCGCCAGCAGTGAACCGGGGGAGCCCCAGCATTTT. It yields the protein CASSEPGEPQHF.

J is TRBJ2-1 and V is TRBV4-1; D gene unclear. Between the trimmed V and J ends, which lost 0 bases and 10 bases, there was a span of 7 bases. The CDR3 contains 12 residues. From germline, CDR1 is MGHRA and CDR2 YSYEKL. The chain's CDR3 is CASSQDQLEQFF. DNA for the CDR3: TGCGCCAGCAGCCAAGATCAACTGGAGCAGTTCTTC.

DNA of the CDR3: TGTGCCAGCTCAACTAGCGGGGTCTATGAGCAGTTCTTC. This codes for CASSTSGVYEQFF. The V call is TRBV18, the J call TRBJ2-1; TRBD2 aligns across 10 bases. The CDR3 has 13 amino acids. Germline V gene lookup returns CDR1 KGHSH and CDR2 LQKENI. V shed 5 bases and J 8 bases; nucleotides not matched to a gene: 3.